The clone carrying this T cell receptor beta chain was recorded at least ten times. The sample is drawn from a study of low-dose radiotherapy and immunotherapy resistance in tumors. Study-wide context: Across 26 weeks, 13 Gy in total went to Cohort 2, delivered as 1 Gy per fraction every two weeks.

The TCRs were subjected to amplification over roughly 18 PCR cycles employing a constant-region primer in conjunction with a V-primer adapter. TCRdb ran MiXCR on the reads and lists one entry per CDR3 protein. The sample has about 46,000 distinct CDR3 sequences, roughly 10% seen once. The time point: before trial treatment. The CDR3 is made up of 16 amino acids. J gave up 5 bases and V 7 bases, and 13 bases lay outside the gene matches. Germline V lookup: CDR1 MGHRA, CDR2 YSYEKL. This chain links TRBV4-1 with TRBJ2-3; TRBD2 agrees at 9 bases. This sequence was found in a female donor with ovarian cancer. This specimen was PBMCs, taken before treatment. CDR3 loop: CASKLRREGQGDTQYF. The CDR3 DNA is TGCGCCAGCAAGCTCCGGCGGGAGGGCCAGGGAGATACGCAGTATTTT.